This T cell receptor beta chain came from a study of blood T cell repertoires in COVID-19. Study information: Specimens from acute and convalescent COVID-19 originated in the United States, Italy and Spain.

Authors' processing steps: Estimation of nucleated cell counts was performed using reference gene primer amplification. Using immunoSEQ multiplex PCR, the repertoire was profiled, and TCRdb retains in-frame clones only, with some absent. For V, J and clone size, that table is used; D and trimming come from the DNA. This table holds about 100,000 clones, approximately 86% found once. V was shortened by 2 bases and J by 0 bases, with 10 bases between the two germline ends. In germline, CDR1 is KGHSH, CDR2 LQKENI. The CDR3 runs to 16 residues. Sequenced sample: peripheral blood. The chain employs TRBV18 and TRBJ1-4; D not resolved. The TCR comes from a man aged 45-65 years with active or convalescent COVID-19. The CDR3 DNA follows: TGTGCCAGCTCACCAGCGGTGCATGCAACTAATGAAAAACTGTTTTTT. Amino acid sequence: CASSPAVHATNEKLFF.